The source of this T cell receptor beta chain is a study of early T cells in non-severe SARS-CoV-2 infection. Overall study context: Bulk RNA isolated from unsorted whole blood underwent sequencing; chains were not paired.

Germline CDR1 reads MNHEY; CDR2 reads SVGEGT. CDR3 size: 13 residues. Germline trimming cut 6 bases from V and 4 bases from J; bases unmatched to any gene: 4. Attachment of unique molecular identifiers was made to individual cDNA molecules. TCRdb re-analysed the 5' RACE reads in MiXCR, keeping a single row per CDR3 protein. The sample includes 30,000 to 40,000 distinct CDR3 sequences, approximately 8% of them seen just once. This clonotype occurred once. Antigen unknown. Study-wide results and limits: VDJdb-based annotation leaned toward anti-spike CD8 responses and missed private and CD4 specificities.

The receptor's source is an adult who was a healthcare worker with PCR-confirmed SARS-CoV-2 infection or an uninfected control (not recorded which). The sequences come from whole blood, collected at baseline. The chain couples TRBV6-2 or TRBV6-3 to TRBJ2-5, with 8 bases identical to TRBD2. Written as DNA, the CDR3 is TGTGCCAGCAGACGGGGGGGCGCAGAGACCCAGTACTTC. It translates to CASRRGGAETQYF.